This T cell receptor beta chain is from a study of CD8+ T cells in alopecia areata (dated by TCRdb to the late 2010s). For the wider study: Treated patients were enrolled in an open-label pilot trial of oral tofacitinib, 5 to 10 mg twice daily, for moderate-to-severe alopecia areata. Tofacitinib was administered for 6 to 18 months, and 6 months of follow-up off drug were then conducted to assess delayed response and recurrence. To study T cell clonal expansion in alopecia areata, the researchers applied high-throughput TCRbeta sequencing to both the C3H/HeJ mouse model and human patients. Human TCRbeta sequencing covered scalp tissue and sorted CD4+ and CD8+ peripheral blood T cells from patchy and totalis/universalis alopecia areata patients and healthy controls. Biopsies were taken from tofacitinib-treated patients at baseline and at 4 and 24 weeks of treatment, and a later scalp biopsy was taken in several of the tofacitinib-treated patients. Scalp clonality was compared across normal scalp (n=4), patchy alopecia areata scalp (n=8), and alopecia totalis/universalis scalp (n=8). RNA was obtained with the PAXgene miRNA kit for fixed scalp, the miRNeasy kit for PBMCs, and the RNeasy kit for mouse skin. Amplification of TCRbeta CDR3 regions was done by immunoSEQ multiplex PCR using 35 Vbeta forward primers and 13 Jbeta reverse primers. General study outcomes and caveats: Higher clonality and more expanded CD8+ clones were observed in lesional scalp than in normal scalp, particularly in alopecia totalis/universalis, a finding suggestive of antigenic drive. Unlike mouse skin, where gammadelta T cells dominate, normal human skin contains resident alphabeta T cells that get sequenced too, which complicates analysis of the scalp TCR repertoire. Shared TCR sequences between patients were less evident than in mice, which may be partly attributable to HLA diversity in the patient population.

Lesional scalp punch biopsies and peripheral blood were obtained from alopecia areata patients. PBMCs were separated by density centrifugation and stained for CD3, CD4 and CD8, after which CD4+ and CD8+ T cells were sorted on a FACSAria. With respect to this clone: It has no known antigen specificity. Base qualities were left out, and no much larger clone turns up one base away.

The germline V gene specifies MGHDK as CDR1 and SYGVNS as CDR2. Taken from cysteine to phenylalanine, the CDR3 has 13 residues. The kept DNA is CDR3 alone, 39 bases in frame from the first base. V drops 4 bases and J drops 2 bases, leaving 9 bases in between. Libraries came from the immunoSEQ multiplex PCR assay. RNA was extracted from all samples and reverse transcribed into cDNA, which served as template for TCR sequencing. SuperScript III was used for first-strand cDNA synthesis, primed with a 2:1 mix of oligo-dT and random hexamers. A synthetic immune receptor repertoire was used to gauge amplification bias, and whatever bias remained was removed computationally. The authors' pipeline ran thus. Raw reads were preprocessed for error removal, and CDR3 was defined according to IMGT conventions as running from the conserved cysteine to phenylalanine. Clonality was computed by normalizing Shannon entropy by log2 of the number of productive unique TCRs and subtracting the result from 1. Whether each scalp clone was CD4 or CD8 was inferred by checking scalp TCRbeta sequences against the CD4 and CD8 repertoires from sorted blood. Not all clones reach the TCRdb copy of this immuneACCESS table, which keeps in-frame sequences only. Checked studies attribute under half of the gap to unresolved V genes and leave the rest unexplained. The DNA gave D and trimming, while V, J and clone size come from that table. The sample records some 110,000 clones, roughly two fifths of which are singletons. 3.1% of the sample is held by the ten biggest clonotypes.

The TCR comes from a human donor with alopecia areata. The chain is assembled from TRBV25-1 and TRBJ2-7, with a weak D call of TRBD1 (6 bases match). The specimen sequenced was CD4+ T cells sorted from blood. The DNA sequence reads TGTGCCAGCAGTGCGGGACAAACCTACGAGCAGTACTTC. It is translated as CASSAGQTYEQYF.